Listed here are 27 T cell receptor beta chains from one sample, sequenced in a study of PD-1 blockade in classical Hodgkin lymphoma. The protocol was immunoSEQ multiplex PCR, while the TCRdb copy is restricted to in-frame clones and leaves out a portion. The sample lists almost 85,000 clones, 89% occurring once. Every patient had relapsed following autologous stem cell transplantation, and cohorts differed in brentuximab vedotin exposure. The source material was peripheral blood mononuclear cells (PBMCs), sampled at baseline. Receptor source: a human donor with classical Hodgkin lymphoma.

This rearrangement joins TRBV6-5 to TRBJ2-5; D remains unclear. In germline, CDR1 is MNHEY, CDR2 SVGAGI. V was clipped by 5 bases and J by 5 bases, with 12 bases between them. The CDR3 spans 13 residues. This CDR3 reads CASSNSLTETQYF. The CDR3, as DNA: TGTGCCAGCAGTAACAGTCTCACGGAGACCCAGTACTTC.

The gene calls are TRBV5-1 and TRBJ1-1; possibly TRBD1 for D (5 bases). The germline CDR1 and CDR2 sequences are SGHRS and YFSETQ. This CDR3 has 14 residues. The V end lost 0 bases, the J end lost 11 bases, and 17 bases lay between the germline ends. CDR3 amino acids: CASSLGGDSQRAFF. The CDR3 DNA reads as TGCGCCAGCAGCTTGGGGGGCGACTCTCAAAGGGCTTTCTTT.

The gene calls are TRBV6-5 and TRBJ2-3; 11 bases fit TRBD2. Per germline, CDR1 MNHEY and CDR2 SVGAGI. The V gene end was trimmed by 3 bases and the J gene end by 1 base; junction bases not matched to a gene: 0. This CDR3 region has 15 residues. CDR3 in DNA: TGTGCCAGCAGTTATAGCGGGAGGGGCACAGATACGCAGTATTTT. It is translated as CASSYSGRGTDTQYF.

J is TRBJ2-3 and V is TRBV13; 8 bases are shared with TRBD2. This CDR3 contains 17 residues. CDR1 and CDR2 from the germline V gene are PRHDT and FYEKMQ (reference sequence). Losses at the gene ends were 5 bases for V and 4 bases for J; bases not matched to a gene: 14. The chain's CDR3 is CASSPVGSGRGADTQYF. DNA of the CDR3: TGTGCCAGCAGCCCGGTGGGGAGCGGGAGAGGGGCAGATACGCAGTATTTT.

V is TRBV4-3 and J is TRBJ1-6; TRBD1 matches 7 bases. The CDR3 is 15 residues long. With V trimmed by 1 base and J by 8 bases, 5 bases remained unmatched. Germline V gives CDR1 LGHNA, CDR2 YSLEER. CDR3 in DNA: TGCGCCAGCAGCCAAGGGGCAGGGGGGTATTCACCCCTCCACTTT. Translating it yields CASSQGAGGYSPLHF.

The gene calls are TRBV2 and TRBJ1-1; tentative D call: TRBD1 (5 bases). With 7 bases removed from V and 1 base from J, the gap between germline ends came to 7 bases. The germline V gene has CDR1 SNHLY and CDR2 FYNNEI. CDR3 length equals 12 residues. The CDR3 sequence is CASTDKNTEAFF. In nucleotides, the CDR3 is TGTGCCAGCACGGACAAGAACACTGAAGCTTTCTTT.

In this sample, this clone turned up once. This sequence joins TRBV10-3 and TRBJ2-7; D tentatively fits TRBD1 or TRBD2 (5 bases each). The germline V gene encodes CDR1 ENHRY and CDR2 SYGVKD. The CDR3 is 15 amino acids. V lost 3 bases and J lost 0, with 12 bases in between. In nucleotides, the CDR3 is TGTGCCATCAGTGATCCCGGGACGGCCTCCTACGAGCAGTACTTC. Protein: CAISDPGTASYEQYF.

The gene calls are TRBV5-4 and TRBJ1-2; D ambiguous. The germline V gene has CDR1 SGHNT and CDR2 YYREEE (reference sequence). The ends were cut back, 4 bases at V and 6 bases at J, with 22 bases in the middle. The CDR3 extends over 16 amino acids. CDR3 DNA: TGTGCCAGCAGCATGCCGGGTGGGCAGGATCAGAATGGCTACACCTTC. This sequence encodes CASSMPGGQDQNGYTF.

The chain couples TRBV7-6 to TRBJ2-1, with TRBD2 matching over 12 bases. With V trimmed by 0 bases and J by 6 bases, 6 bases remained unmatched. The CDR3 spans 17 residues. Germline CDR1 SGHVS, CDR2 FNYEAQ. The DNA of the CDR3 is TGTGCCAGCAGCTTAGCGTTACTAGCGGGAGGTAGCAATGAGCAGTTCTTC. Amino acids: CASSLALLAGGSNEQFF.

The chain links TRBV18 to TRBJ2-2; unclear D gene. Germline CDR1 and CDR2: KGHSH and LQKENI. The V gene lost 3 bases and the J gene lost 1 base, with 12 bases spanning the gap. This CDR3 spans 16 amino acids. Written as DNA, the CDR3 is TGTGCCAGCTCACCTACTCAGCCACTGAACACCGGGGAGCTGTTTTTT. This encodes CASSPTQPLNTGELFF.

The V gene is TRBV29-1, the J gene TRBJ2-7, with D perhaps being TRBD1 or TRBD2 (5 bases each). CDR3 length: 13 amino acids. Trimming cost V 1 base and J 0 bases, with 7 bases left between them. Looked up from germline, CDR1 is SQVTM and CDR2 is ANQGSEA. CDR3 residues: CSVEGGFSYEQYF. The CDR3 DNA is TGCAGCGTTGAAGGGGGGTTCTCCTACGAGCAGTACTTC.

This clone has more than one count but fewer than ten. The V and J genes are TRBV6-1 and TRBJ2-7; TRBD2 matches at 12 bases. The V segment lost 5 bases and the J segment 2 bases; nucleotides outside the gene matches: 4. Germline V lookup: CDR1 MNHNS, CDR2 SASEGT. The CDR3 contains 15 residues. CDR3 region: CASSPLAGGPYEQYF. The CDR3 DNA is TGTGCCAGCAGTCCACTAGCGGGAGGTCCCTACGAGCAGTACTTC.

The rearrangement joins TRBV19 to TRBJ2-5; weak D call: TRBD1 (6 bases). The CDR3 sequence is 15 residues long. The germline V and J ends were trimmed by 5 bases and 3 bases, with 16 bases remaining between them. Per the germline V gene, CDR1 is LNHDA and CDR2 is SQIVND (reference sequence). The CDR3 DNA reads as TGTGCCAGTAGTCTCTCTCGACAGGCGGAAGAGACCCAGTACTTC. Translation: CASSLSRQAEETQYF.

This chain uses TRBV7-2 with TRBJ1-5; D may be TRBD1 (5 bases). Germline CDR1 is SGHTA and CDR2 is FQGNSA. The CDR3 extends over 14 amino acids. Trimming stripped 3 bases from V and 1 base from J, with 7 bases between. CDR3 region: CASSFWGSNQPQHF. CDR3 nucleotide sequence: TGTGCCAGCAGCTTTTGGGGGAGCAATCAGCCCCAGCATTTT.

The chain uses TRBV15 and TRBJ2-3, with 7 nucleotides matching TRBD2. The CDR3 sequence is 16 residues long. The germline CDR1 and CDR2 sequences are LNHNV and YYDKDF (reference sequence). The trim removed 5 bases at V and 3 bases at J, leaving 11 bases unmatched. The DNA for the CDR3 is TGTGCCACCAGCGTAGGGACCGGGAGGTCGACAGATACGCAGTATTTT. Encoded protein: CATSVGTGRSTDTQYF. The variable domain in full, completed from reference TRBV15 and TRBJ2-3, reads DAMVIQNPRYQVTQFGKPVTLSCSQTLNHNVMYWYQQKSSQAPKLLFHYYDKDFNNEADTPDNFQSRRPNTSFCFLDIRSPGLGDTAMYLCATSVGTGRSTDTQYFGPGTRLTVL.

This chain connects TRBV6-5 to TRBJ2-1; 13 bases agree with TRBD2. Germline V CDR1 and CDR2: MNHEY, SVGAGI. With V trimmed by 4 bases and J by 8 bases, 8 bases remained unmatched. The CDR3 has 16 amino acids. CDR3 loop: CASSSWTSGSEDEQFF. CDR3 DNA: TGTGCCAGCAGTTCCTGGACTAGCGGGAGTGAGGATGAGCAGTTCTTC.

CDR3 in DNA: TGTGCCAGCAGCTTGGGCGAGGGTGAAGCTTTCTTT. It translates to CASSLGEGEAFF. The chain employs TRBV5-4 and TRBJ1-1; D uncertain. The CDR3 totals 12 residues. In germline, CDR1 is SGHNT, CDR2 YYREEE (reference sequence). Trimming took 0 bases from V and 7 from J, leaving 7 bases between them.

The gene calls are TRBV7-9 and TRBJ1-1; 8 bases are a match to TRBD1. The germline V gene has CDR1 SEHNR and CDR2 FQNEAQ (reference sequence). The CDR3 covers 16 residues. Trimming took 0 bases from V and 1 from J; bases not matched to a gene: 4. The CDR3 protein is CASSLAGDRPNTEAFF. The CDR3, as DNA: TGTGCCAGCAGCTTAGCTGGGGACAGGCCGAACACTGAAGCTTTCTTT.

The chain carries TRBV25-1 and TRBJ1-6; possible D gene TRBD1, 5 bases. Germline values: CDR1 MGHDK, CDR2 SYGVNS. This CDR3 has 14 amino acids. V lost 4 bases and J 7 bases, leaving 11 bases between the germline ends. The CDR3 DNA sequence: TGTGCCAGCAGTGGTGACAGCCGGAATTCACCCCTCCACTTT. Protein product: CASSGDSRNSPLHF.

The rearrangement joins TRBV28 to TRBJ2-1, with TRBD1 matching 7 bases. The CDR3 has 14 amino acids. V lost 5 bases and J lost 9; bases outside the gene matches: 10. Germline CDR1 is MDHEN and CDR2 is SYDVKM. This chain's CDR3 is CASSNRDSPREQFF. In DNA form, the CDR3 reads TGTGCCAGCAGTAATCGGGACAGTCCTCGTGAGCAGTTCTTC.

The chain has TRBV20-1 and TRBJ2-7; a possible D gene is TRBD2 (5 bases). The CDR3 spans 11 residues. Germline V gene lookup returns CDR1 DFQATT and CDR2 SNEGSKA (reference sequence). V was cut by 4 bases and J by 6 bases, with 10 bases left in between. The CDR3 reads CSATESGEQYF. The CDR3 nucleotides are TGCAGTGCTACTGAAAGCGGCGAGCAGTACTTC.

This clone is classed as medium-sized. The chain carries TRBV19 and TRBJ2-7; the match to TRBD2 covers 8 bases. V trimming: 10 bases; J trimming: 3 bases; junction bases outside the gene matches: 11. CDR3 length: 14 amino acids. The germline CDR1 and CDR2 sequences are LNHDA and SQIVND (reference sequence). The DNA of the CDR3 is TGTGCCACCCAAACCACGGGAGGGATCTACGAGCAGTACTTC. Amino acids: CATQTTGGIYEQYF. The variable domain in full, completed from reference TRBV19 and TRBJ2-7, reads DGGITQSPKYLFRKEGQNVTLSCEQNLNHDAMYWYRQDPGQGLRLIYYSQIVNDFQKGDIAEGYSVSREKKESFPLTVTSAQKNPTAFYLCATQTTGGIYEQYFGPGTRLTVT.

The chain is built from TRBV19 and TRBJ1-5; no firm D call. The CDR3 runs to 14 residues. V was trimmed by 1 base and J by 7 bases, leaving 11 bases between them. The germline gives CDR1 LNHDA, CDR2 SQIVND (reference sequence). In DNA form, the CDR3 reads TGTGCCAGTAGTATAGGAGGTGGAAAACAGCCCCAGCATTTT. The encoded protein is CASSIGGGKQPQHF.

This chain uses TRBV30 with TRBJ1-5; a weak D match, TRBD1 (6 bases). Germline V gene sequence: CDR1 GTSNPN, CDR2 SVGIG (reference sequence). V was pared by 0 bases and J by 7 bases, with 13 bases between. This CDR3 has 14 residues. CDR3 DNA sequence: TGTGCCTGGAGTGTGGTAGGGGGAAGACAGCCCCAGCATTTT. This translates into CAWSVVGGRQPQHF.

The genes are TRBV19 and TRBJ1-4; D unresolved. The CDR3 contains 16 residues. Germline V gives CDR1 LNHDA, CDR2 SQIVND (reference sequence). V was clipped by 5 bases and J by 5 bases, with 18 bases between them. In DNA form, the CDR3 reads TGTGCCAGTAGTCGCCACGGTACGGGAGGAAATGAAAAACTGTTTTTT. Residues: CASSRHGTGGNEKLFF. The entire variable domain, with the rest obtained from reference TRBV19 and TRBJ1-4, is as follows: DGGITQSPKYLFRKEGQNVTLSCEQNLNHDAMYWYRQDPGQGLRLIYYSQIVNDFQKGDIAEGYSVSREKKESFPLTVTSAQKNPTAFYLCASSRHGTGGNEKLFFGSGTQLSVL.

This sequence joins TRBV5-4 and TRBJ1-1, with TRBD1 matching over 7 bases. The CDR3 runs to 15 residues. Germline CDR1 and CDR2: SGHNT and YYREEE (reference sequence). With V trimmed by 3 bases and J by 2 bases, 7 bases remained unmatched. The CDR3 spells CASSSPGQRNTEAFF. CDR3 DNA: TGTGCCAGCAGCTCGCCGGGACAGAGAAACACTGAAGCTTTCTTT.

In its sample, this clone was seen once. V is TRBV11-2 and J is TRBJ2-3; D remains unclear. The ends were cut back, 0 bases at V and 2 bases at J, with 9 bases in the middle. CDR3 length: 15 residues. CDR1 and CDR2 from the germline V gene are SGHAT and FQNNGV. The CDR3 is CASSLDLLDTDTQYF. The CDR3 DNA is TGTGCCAGCAGCTTAGATCTATTGGACACAGATACGCAGTATTTT.